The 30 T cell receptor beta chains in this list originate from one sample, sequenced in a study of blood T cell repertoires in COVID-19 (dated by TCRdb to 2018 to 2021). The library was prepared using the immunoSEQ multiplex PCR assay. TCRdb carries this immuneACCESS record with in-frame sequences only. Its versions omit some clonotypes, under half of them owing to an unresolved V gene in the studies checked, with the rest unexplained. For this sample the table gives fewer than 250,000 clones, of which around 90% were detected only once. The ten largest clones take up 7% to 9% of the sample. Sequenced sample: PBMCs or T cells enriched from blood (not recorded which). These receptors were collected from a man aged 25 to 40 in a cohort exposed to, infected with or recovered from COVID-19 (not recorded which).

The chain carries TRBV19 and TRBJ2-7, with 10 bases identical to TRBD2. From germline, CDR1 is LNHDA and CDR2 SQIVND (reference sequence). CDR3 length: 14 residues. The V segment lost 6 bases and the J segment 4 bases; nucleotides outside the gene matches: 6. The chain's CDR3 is CASRVTSGPYEQYF. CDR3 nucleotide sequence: TGTGCCAGTAGAGTGACTAGCGGGCCTTACGAGCAGTACTTC.

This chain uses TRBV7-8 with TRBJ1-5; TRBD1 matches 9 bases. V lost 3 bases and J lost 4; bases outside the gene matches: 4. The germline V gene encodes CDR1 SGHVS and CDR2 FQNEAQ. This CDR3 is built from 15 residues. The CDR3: CASSLQGQGNQPQHF. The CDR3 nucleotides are TGTGCCAGCAGCTTGCAGGGACAGGGAAATCAGCCCCAGCATTTT.

The CDR3: CASRKGEAIYNEQFF. For the CDR3, the DNA is TGTGCCAGCAGGAAGGGGGAAGCGATATACAATGAGCAGTTCTTC. This sequence joins TRBV27 and TRBJ2-1; D perhaps matches TRBD1 (6 bases). The length of the CDR3 is 15 residues. V dropped 6 bases and J dropped 4 bases, with 16 bases sitting between them. The germline gives CDR1 MNHEY, CDR2 SMNVEV (reference sequence).

Here the CDR3 reads CASSLSIEGGEQYF. The CDR3 nucleotides are TGTGCCAGCAGTTTATCGATCGAGGGCGGCGAGCAGTACTTC. The rearrangement links TRBV27 to TRBJ2-7; perhaps TRBD2 as D (5 bases). The CDR3 runs to 14 residues. Germline-derived CDR1 and CDR2 are MNHEY and SMNVEV (reference sequence). Between the trimmed V and J ends, which lost 0 bases and 6 bases, there was a span of 12 bases.

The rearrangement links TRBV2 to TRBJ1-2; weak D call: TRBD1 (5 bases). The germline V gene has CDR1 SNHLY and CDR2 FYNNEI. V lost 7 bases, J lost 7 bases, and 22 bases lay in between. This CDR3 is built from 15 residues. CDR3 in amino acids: CASIENGARAGGYTF. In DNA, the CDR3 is TGTGCCAGCATCGAAAATGGCGCCAGGGCCGGTGGCTACACCTTC.

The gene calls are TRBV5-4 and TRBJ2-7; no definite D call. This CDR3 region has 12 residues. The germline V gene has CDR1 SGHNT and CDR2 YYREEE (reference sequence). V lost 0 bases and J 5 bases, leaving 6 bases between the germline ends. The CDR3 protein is CASSLVSHEQYF. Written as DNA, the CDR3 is TGTGCCAGCAGCTTGGTTAGTCACGAGCAGTACTTC.

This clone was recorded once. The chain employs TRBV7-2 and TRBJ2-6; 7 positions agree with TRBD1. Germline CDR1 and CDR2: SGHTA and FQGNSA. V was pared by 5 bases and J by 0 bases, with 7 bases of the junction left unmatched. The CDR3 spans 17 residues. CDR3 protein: CASSVRQGRSGANVLTF. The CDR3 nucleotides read TGTGCCAGCAGCGTCCGACAGGGACGCTCTGGGGCCAACGTCCTGACTTTC.

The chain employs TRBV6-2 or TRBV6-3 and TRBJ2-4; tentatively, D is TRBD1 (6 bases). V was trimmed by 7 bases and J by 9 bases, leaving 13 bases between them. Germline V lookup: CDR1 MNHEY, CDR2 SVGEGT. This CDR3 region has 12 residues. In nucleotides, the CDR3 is TGTGCCAGCACCCCGAAAGGGGGCATTCAGTACTTC. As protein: CASTPKGGIQYF.

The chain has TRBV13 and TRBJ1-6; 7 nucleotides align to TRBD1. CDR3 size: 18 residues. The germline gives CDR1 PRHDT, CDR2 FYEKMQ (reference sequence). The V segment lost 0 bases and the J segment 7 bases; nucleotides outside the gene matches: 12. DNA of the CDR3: TGTGCCAGCAGCTTAGGCCTCGGTCAGGGGGGAAAGAATTCACCCCTCCACTTT. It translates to CASSLGLGQGGKNSPLHF.

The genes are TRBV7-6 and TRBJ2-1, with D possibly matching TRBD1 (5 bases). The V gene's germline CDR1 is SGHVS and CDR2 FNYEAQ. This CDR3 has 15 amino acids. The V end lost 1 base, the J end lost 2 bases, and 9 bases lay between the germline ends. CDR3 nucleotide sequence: TGTGCCAGCAGCTTAGTGACAGACGCCTACAATGAGCAGTTCTTC. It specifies CASSLVTDAYNEQFF.

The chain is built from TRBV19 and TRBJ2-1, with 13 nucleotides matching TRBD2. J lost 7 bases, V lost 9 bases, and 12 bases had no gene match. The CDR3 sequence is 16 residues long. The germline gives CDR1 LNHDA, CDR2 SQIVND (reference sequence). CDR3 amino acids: CASRPPGLAGLNEQFF. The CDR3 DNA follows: TGTGCCAGCCGCCCTCCGGGACTAGCGGGACTGAATGAGCAGTTCTTC.

The CDR3, as DNA: TGTGCCAGCAGCTTCAGGGGGCGCCCTTTCTATGGCTACACCTTC. It yields the protein CASSFRGRPFYGYTF. The V call is TRBV5-6, the J call TRBJ1-2; 8 bases are a match to TRBD1. Germline trimming cut 2 bases from V and 4 bases from J; bases unmatched to any gene: 7. The length of the CDR3 is 15 residues. CDR1 SGHDT and CDR2 YYEEEE come from the germline V gene.

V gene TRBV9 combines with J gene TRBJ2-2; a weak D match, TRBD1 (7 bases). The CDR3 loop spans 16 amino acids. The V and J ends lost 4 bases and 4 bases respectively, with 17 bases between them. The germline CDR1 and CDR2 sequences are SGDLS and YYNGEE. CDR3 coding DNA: TGTGCCAGCAGCTCAGGGGGGAGAGGGGGCACCGGGGAGCTGTTTTTT. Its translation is CASSSGGRGGTGELFF. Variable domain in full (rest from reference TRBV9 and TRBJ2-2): DSGVTQTPKHLITATGQRVTLRCSPRSGDLSVYWYQQSLDQGLQFLIQYYNGEERAKGNILERFSAQQFPDLHSELNLSSLELGDSALYFCASSSGGRGGTGELFFGEGSRLTVL.

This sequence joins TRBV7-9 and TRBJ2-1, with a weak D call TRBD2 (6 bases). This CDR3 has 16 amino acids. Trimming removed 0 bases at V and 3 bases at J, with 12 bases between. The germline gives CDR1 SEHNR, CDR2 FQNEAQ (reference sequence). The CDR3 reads CASSLAEAGSYNEQFF. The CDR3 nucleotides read TGTGCCAGCAGCTTAGCGGAAGCGGGTAGCTACAATGAGCAGTTCTTC.

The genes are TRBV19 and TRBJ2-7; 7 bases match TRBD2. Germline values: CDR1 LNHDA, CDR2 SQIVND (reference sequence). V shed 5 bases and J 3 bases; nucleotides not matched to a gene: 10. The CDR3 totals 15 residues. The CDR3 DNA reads TGTGCCAGTAGTCCAGGACTAGATTTCATCTACGAGCAGTACTTC. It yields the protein CASSPGLDFIYEQYF.

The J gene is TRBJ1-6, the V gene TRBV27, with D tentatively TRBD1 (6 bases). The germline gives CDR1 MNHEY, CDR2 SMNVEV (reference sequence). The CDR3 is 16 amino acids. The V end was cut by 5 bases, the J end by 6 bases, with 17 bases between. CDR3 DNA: TGTGCCAGCAGTCGCCAGCCGGGACACCCTAATTCACCCCTCCACTTT. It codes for CASSRQPGHPNSPLHF.

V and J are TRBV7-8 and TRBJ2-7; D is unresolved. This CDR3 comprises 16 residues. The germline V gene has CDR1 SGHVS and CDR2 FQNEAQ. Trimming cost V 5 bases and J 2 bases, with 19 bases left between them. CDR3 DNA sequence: TGTGCCAGCAGCCAGATTCCGGGTCCTGAAACCTACGAGCAGTACTTC. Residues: CASSQIPGPETYEQYF.

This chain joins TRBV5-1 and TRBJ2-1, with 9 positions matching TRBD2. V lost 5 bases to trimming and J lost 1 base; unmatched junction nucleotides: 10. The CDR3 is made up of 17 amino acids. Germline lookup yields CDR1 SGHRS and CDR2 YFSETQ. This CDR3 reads CASSSSSGTRSYNEQFF. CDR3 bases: TGCGCCAGCAGTTCCTCTAGCGGGACCCGATCCTACAATGAGCAGTTCTTC.

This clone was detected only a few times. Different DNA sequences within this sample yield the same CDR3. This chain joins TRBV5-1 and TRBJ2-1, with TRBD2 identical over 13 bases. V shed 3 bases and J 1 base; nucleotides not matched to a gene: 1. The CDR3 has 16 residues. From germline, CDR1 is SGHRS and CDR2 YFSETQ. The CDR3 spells CASSWTSGSSYNEQFF. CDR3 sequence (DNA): TGCGCCAGCAGCTGGACTAGCGGGAGTTCCTACAATGAGCAGTTCTTC. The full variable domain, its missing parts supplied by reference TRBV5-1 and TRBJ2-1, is KAGVTQTPRYLIKTRGQQVTLSCSPISGHRSVSWYQQTPGQGLQFLFEYFSETQRNKGNFPGRFSGRQFSNSRSEMNVSTLELGDSALYLCASSWTSGSSYNEQFFGPGTRLTVL.

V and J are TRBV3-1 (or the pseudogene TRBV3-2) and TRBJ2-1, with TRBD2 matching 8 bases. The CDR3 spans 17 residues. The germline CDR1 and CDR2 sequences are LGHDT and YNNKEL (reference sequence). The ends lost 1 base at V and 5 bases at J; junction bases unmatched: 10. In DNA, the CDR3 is TGTGCCAGCAGCCAAGTCGGCCGGCGGGAGGTGAACAATGAGCAGTTCTTC. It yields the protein CASSQVGRREVNNEQFF.

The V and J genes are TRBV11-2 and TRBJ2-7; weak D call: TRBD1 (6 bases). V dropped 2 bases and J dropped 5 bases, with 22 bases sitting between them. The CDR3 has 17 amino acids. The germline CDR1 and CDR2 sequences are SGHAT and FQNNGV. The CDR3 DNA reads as TGTGCCAGCAGCTTACCCCCTTGGGGGCGAGGCCCCCACGAGCAGTACTTC. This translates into CASSLPPWGRGPHEQYF. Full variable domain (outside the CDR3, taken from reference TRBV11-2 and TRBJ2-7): EAGVAQSPRYKIIEKRQSVAFWCNPISGHATLYWYQQILGQGPKLLIQFQNNGVVDDSQLPKDRFSAERLKGVDSTLKIQPAKLEDSAVYLCASSLPPWGRGPHEQYFGPGTRLTVT.

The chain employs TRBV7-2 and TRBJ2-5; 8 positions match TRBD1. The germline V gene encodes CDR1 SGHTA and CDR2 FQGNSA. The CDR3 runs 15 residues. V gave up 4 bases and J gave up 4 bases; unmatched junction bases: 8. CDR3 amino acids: CASSSDRVPLETQYF. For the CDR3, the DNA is TGTGCCAGCAGCTCGGACAGGGTCCCTTTAGAGACCCAGTACTTC.

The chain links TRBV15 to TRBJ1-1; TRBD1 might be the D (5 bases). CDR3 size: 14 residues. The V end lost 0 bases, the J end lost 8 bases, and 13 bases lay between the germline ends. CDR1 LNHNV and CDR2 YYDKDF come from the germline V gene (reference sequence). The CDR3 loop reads CATSRDAGWGEAFF. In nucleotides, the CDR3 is TGTGCCACCAGCAGAGATGCGGGATGGGGGGAAGCTTTCTTT.

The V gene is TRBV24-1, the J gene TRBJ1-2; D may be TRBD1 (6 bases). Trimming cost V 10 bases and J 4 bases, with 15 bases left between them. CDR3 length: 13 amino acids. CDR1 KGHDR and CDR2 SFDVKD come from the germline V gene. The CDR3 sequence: CATTGGGAYGYTF. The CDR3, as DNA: TGTGCCACTACGGGGGGGGGCGCCTATGGCTACACCTTC.

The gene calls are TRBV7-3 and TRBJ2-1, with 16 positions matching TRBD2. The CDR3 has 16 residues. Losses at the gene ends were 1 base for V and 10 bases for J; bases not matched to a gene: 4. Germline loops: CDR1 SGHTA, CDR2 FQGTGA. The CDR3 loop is CASSLRPGLAGGEQFF. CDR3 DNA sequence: TGTGCCAGCAGCTTAAGACCGGGACTAGCGGGAGGGGAGCAGTTCTTC.

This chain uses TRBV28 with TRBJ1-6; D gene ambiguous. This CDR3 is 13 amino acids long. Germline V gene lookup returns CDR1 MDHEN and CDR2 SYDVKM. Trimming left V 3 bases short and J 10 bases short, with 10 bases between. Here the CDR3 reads CASSFLEGSPLHF. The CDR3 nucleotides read TGTGCCAGCAGTTTTCTCGAGGGATCACCCCTCCACTTT.

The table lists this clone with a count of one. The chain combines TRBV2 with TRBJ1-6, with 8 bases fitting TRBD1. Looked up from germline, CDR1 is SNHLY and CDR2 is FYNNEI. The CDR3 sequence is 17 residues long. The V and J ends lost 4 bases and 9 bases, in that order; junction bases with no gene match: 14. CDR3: CASSVRQGPRVGSPLHF. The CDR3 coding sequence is TGTGCCAGCAGTGTCCGACAGGGGCCGCGCGTCGGTTCACCCCTCCACTTT. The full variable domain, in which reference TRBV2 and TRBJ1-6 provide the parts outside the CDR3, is EPEVTQTPSHQVTQMGQEVILRCVPISNHLYFYWYRQILGQKVEFLVSFYNNEISEKSEIFDDQFSVERPDGSNFTLKIRSTKLEDSAMYFCASSVRQGPRVGSPLHFGNGTRLTVT.

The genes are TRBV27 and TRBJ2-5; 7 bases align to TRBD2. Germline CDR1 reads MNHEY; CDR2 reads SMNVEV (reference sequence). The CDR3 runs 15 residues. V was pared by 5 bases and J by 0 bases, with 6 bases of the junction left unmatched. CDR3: CASSDQRGNQETQYF. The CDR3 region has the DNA TGTGCCAGCAGTGATCAGCGGGGAAACCAAGAGACCCAGTACTTC.

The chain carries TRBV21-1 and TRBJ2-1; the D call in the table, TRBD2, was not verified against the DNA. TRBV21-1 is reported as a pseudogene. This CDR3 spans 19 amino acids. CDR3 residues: CASSNAKGASGRWYNEQFF. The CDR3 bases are TGTGCCAGCAGCAATGCAAAAGGGGCTAGCGGGAGATGGTACAATGAGCAGTTCTTC.

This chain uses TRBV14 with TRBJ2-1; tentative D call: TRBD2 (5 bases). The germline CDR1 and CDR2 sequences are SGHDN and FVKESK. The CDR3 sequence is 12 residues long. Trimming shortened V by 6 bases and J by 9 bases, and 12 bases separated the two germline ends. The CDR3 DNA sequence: TGTGCCAGCAGTCGGAGCGGAATTGAGCAGTTCTTC. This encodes CASSRSGIEQFF. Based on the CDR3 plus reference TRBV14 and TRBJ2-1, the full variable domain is EAGVTQFPSHSVIEKGQTVTLRCDPISGHDNLYWYRRVMGKEIKFLLHFVKESKQDESGMPNNRFLAERTGGTYSTLKVQPAELEDSGVYFCASSRSGIEQFFGPGTRLTVL.